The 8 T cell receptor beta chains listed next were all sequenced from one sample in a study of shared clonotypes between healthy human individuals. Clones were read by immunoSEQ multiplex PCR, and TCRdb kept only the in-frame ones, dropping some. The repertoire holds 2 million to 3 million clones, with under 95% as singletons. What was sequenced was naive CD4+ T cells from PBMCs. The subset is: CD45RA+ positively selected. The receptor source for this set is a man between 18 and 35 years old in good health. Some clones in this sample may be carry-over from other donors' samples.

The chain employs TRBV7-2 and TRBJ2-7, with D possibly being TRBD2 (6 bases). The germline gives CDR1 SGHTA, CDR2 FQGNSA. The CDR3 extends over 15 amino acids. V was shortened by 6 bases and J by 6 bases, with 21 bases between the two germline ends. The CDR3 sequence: CASSPVLAGAGEQYF. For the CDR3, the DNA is TGTGCCAGCAGTCCAGTACTAGCCGGAGCGGGCGAGCAGTACTTC.

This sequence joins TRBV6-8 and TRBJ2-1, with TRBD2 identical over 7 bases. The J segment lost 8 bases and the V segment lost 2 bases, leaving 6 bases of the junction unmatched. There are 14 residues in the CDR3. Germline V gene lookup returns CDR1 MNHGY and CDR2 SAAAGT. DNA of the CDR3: TGTGCCAGCAGTTACGCGGGGAGGGTATATGAGCAGTTCTTC. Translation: CASSYAGRVYEQFF.

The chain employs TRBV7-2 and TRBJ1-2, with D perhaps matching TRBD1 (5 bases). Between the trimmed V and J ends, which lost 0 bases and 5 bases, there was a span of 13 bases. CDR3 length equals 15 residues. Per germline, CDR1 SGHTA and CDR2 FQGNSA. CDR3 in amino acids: CASSLAKKGPYGYTF. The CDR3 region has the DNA TGTGCCAGCAGCTTAGCGAAGAAGGGGCCATATGGCTACACCTTC.

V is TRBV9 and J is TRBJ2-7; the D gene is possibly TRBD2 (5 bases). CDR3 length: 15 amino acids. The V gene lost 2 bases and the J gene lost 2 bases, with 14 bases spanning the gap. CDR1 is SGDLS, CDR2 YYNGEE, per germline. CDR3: CASSVVAGSTYEQYF. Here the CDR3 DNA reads TGTGCCAGCAGCGTGGTGGCGGGCTCGACCTACGAGCAGTACTTC.

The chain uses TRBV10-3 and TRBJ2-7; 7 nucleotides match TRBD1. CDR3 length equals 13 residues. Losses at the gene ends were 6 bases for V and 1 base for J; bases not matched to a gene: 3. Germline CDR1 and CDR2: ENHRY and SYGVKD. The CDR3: CAIRSGGSYEQYF. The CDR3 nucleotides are TGTGCCATCAGGTCAGGGGGATCCTACGAGCAGTACTTC.

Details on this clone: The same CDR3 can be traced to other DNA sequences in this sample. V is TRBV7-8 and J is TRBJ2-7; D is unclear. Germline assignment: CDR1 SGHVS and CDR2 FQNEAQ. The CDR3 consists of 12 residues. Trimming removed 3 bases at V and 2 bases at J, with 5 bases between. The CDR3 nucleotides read TGTGCCAGCAGCTTGGTCCCCTACGAGCAGTACTTC. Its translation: CASSLVPYEQYF.

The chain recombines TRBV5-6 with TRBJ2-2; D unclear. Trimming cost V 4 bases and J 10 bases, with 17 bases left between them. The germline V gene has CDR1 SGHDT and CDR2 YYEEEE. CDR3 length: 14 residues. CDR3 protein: CASSQQTTATELFF. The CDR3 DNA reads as TGTGCCAGCAGCCAACAAACGACGGCAACGGAGCTGTTTTTT.

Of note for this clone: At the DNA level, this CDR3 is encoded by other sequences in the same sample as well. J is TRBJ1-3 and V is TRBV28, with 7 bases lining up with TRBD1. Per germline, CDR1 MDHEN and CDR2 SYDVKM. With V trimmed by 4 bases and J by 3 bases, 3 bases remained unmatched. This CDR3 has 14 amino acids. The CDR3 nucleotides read TGTGCCAGCAGTTCGACAGGGCTTGGAAACACCATATATTTT. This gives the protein CASSSTGLGNTIYF.